The 17 T cell receptor beta chains listed next were all sequenced from one sample in a study of CD8 T cells in Susac syndrome. With random hexamers, reverse transcription was performed on about 0.5 to 1 ug of RNA. TCRdb called the immunoSEQ multiplex PCR reads again in MiXCR, with one record for every CDR3 protein. The data hold some 220,000 distinct CDR3 sequences, with 95% observed a single time. The sequenced material came from CD4+ T cells from PBMCs. The receptors were sampled from a human donor with multiple sclerosis.

The chain joins TRBV9 to TRBJ1-2; no clear D. This CDR3 comprises 14 residues. In germline, CDR1 is SGDLS, CDR2 YYNGEE. V shed 0 bases and J shed 6 bases, with 12 bases lying between them. CDR3 residues: CASSVGVKIHGYTF. The CDR3, as DNA: TGTGCCAGCAGCGTAGGAGTGAAAATTCATGGCTACACCTTC.

The V gene is TRBV29-1, the J gene TRBJ2-7, with a possible D match to TRBD1 (7 bases). The CDR3 covers 14 residues. Germline CDR1 is SQVTM and CDR2 is ANQGSEA. Between the trimmed V and J ends, which lost 1 base and 4 bases, there was a span of 14 bases. The CDR3 region is CSVEGRGTAYEQYF. In DNA form, the CDR3 reads TGCAGCGTTGAAGGGCGCGGGACAGCTTACGAGCAGTACTTC.

This chain uses TRBV2 with TRBJ2-1; TRBD2 aligns across 8 bases. The length of the CDR3 is 15 residues. Germline loops: CDR1 SNHLY, CDR2 FYNNEI. Losses at the gene ends were 4 bases for V and 9 bases for J; bases not matched to a gene: 11. CDR3 nucleotides: TGTGCCAGCAGTGTAGAGGGACTAGTGTTCGCTGAGCAGTTCTTC. Amino acids: CASSVEGLVFAEQFF.

The chain is built from TRBV9 and TRBJ2-6; the D is unclear. The germline V and J ends were trimmed by 0 bases and 0 bases, with 10 bases remaining between them. The CDR3 contains 17 residues. From germline, CDR1 is SGDLS and CDR2 YYNGEE. The CDR3 region has the DNA TGTGCCAGCAGCGTAGGGCATGCTGGCTCTGGGGCCAACGTCCTGACTTTC. This encodes CASSVGHAGSGANVLTF. The full variable domain, with the rest looked up from reference TRBV9 and TRBJ2-6, is DSGVTQTPKHLITATGQRVTLRCSPRSGDLSVYWYQQSLDQGLQFLIQYYNGEERAKGNILERFSAQQFPDLHSELNLSSLELGDSALYFCASSVGHAGSGANVLTFGAGSRLTVL.

The V and J genes are TRBV6-5 and TRBJ2-2; 10 bases map to TRBD2. CDR1 MNHEY and CDR2 SVGAGI come from the germline V gene. The V segment lost 4 bases and the J segment 7 bases; nucleotides outside the gene matches: 12. The length of the CDR3 is 17 residues. In DNA, the CDR3 is TGTGCCAGCAGTTCCCGGACGGGACTAGCGAGGCACGGGGAGCTGTTTTTT. Translation gives CASSSRTGLARHGELFF.

The rearrangement links TRBV19 to TRBJ1-2, with D possibly TRBD1 on 5 matching bases. Per germline, CDR1 LNHDA and CDR2 SQIVND (reference sequence). The CDR3 has 14 amino acids. Deletions cut 7 bases from V and 4 bases from J, with 16 bases between. CDR3 region: CASKVSRDSYGYTF. CDR3 DNA: TGTGCCAGTAAGGTTTCCAGGGATAGCTATGGCTACACCTTC.

The J gene is TRBJ1-6, the V gene TRBV23-1; D ambiguous. TRBV23-1 is given ORF status, its function remaining uncertain. CDR3 length: 15 residues. Trimming removed 3 bases from V and 3 bases from J, with 9 bases in between. This chain's CDR3 is CASSQSANYNSPLHF. The CDR3 DNA is TGCGCCAGCAGTCAGTCAGCGAACTATAATTCACCCCTCCACTTT.

This clonotype was seen once. The chain recombines TRBV2 with TRBJ2-7; no clear D. V shed 1 base and J shed 2 bases, with 12 bases lying between them. This CDR3 region has 15 residues. The germline gives CDR1 SNHLY, CDR2 FYNNEI. CDR3 in amino acids: CASSEGPGSPYEQYF. Written as DNA, the CDR3 is TGTGCCAGCAGTGAAGGGCCTGGGTCCCCCTACGAGCAGTACTTC.

The chain couples TRBV5-1 to TRBJ2-6; the D gene is possibly TRBD2 (5 bases). This CDR3 contains 18 residues. Germline CDR1 reads SGHRS; CDR2 reads YFSETQ. V was pared by 0 bases and J by 0 bases, with 13 bases between. CDR3 bases: TGCGCCAGCAGCTTGGGAGGGTCAGGCAACTCTGGGGCCAACGTCCTGACTTTC. It is translated as CASSLGGSGNSGANVLTF. The full variable domain, rest sourced from reference TRBV5-1 and TRBJ2-6, is KAGVTQTPRYLIKTRGQQVTLSCSPISGHRSVSWYQQTPGQGLQFLFEYFSETQRNKGNFPGRFSGRQFSNSRSEMNVSTLELGDSALYLCASSLGGSGNSGANVLTFGAGSRLTVL.

V is TRBV2 and J is TRBJ1-1, with D possibly TRBD1 on 5 matching bases. Germline V gene sequence: CDR1 SNHLY, CDR2 FYNNEI. The CDR3 length is 14 residues. Trimming stripped 0 bases from V and 1 base from J, with 6 bases between. The CDR3 protein is CASSEAGPNTEAFF. The CDR3 nucleotides are TGTGCCAGCAGTGAAGCGGGACCGAACACTGAAGCTTTCTTT.

The chain joins TRBV20-1 to TRBJ2-3, with no clear D. The CDR3 totals 11 residues. The ends were cut back, 5 bases at V and 7 bases at J, with 10 bases in the middle. CDR1 and CDR2 (germline): DFQATT, SNEGSKA (reference sequence). The CDR3 spells CSAATQYTQYF. In DNA form, the CDR3 reads TGCAGTGCTGCCACCCAGTATACGCAGTATTTT.

The chain is built from TRBV3-1 and TRBJ2-7; D gene ambiguous. Per germline, CDR1 LGHDT and CDR2 YNNKEL (reference sequence). V was trimmed by 4 bases and J by 3 bases, leaving 13 bases between them. CDR3 length: 14 residues. CDR3 residues: CASSRPSGGYEQYF. Written as DNA, the CDR3 is TGTGCCAGCAGCCGACCATCGGGCGGCTACGAGCAGTACTTC.

The chain combines TRBV9 with TRBJ2-2; D is ambiguous. CDR1 SGDLS and CDR2 YYNGEE come from the germline V gene. V was clipped by 2 bases and J by 4 bases, with 12 bases between them. The CDR3 loop spans 15 amino acids. CDR3 in amino acids: CASSVTSLTTGELFF. In DNA, the CDR3 is TGTGCCAGCAGCGTCACCTCACTTACCACCGGGGAGCTGTTTTTT.

The chain links TRBV2 to TRBJ1-5; TRBD1 is a possible D gene (5 bases). Germline V gives CDR1 SNHLY, CDR2 FYNNEI. Trimming cost V 7 bases and J 6 bases, with 16 bases left between them. The CDR3 runs to 14 residues. CDR3 residues: CASTPGTSIQPQHF. CDR3 DNA: TGTGCCAGCACCCCCGGGACTTCCATTCAGCCCCAGCATTTT.

The V and J genes are TRBV29-1 and TRBJ1-2; D unresolved. Trimming pared 4 bases from V and 4 bases from J, leaving 13 bases between. The CDR3 contains 13 residues. CDR1 SQVTM and CDR2 ANQGSEA come from the germline V gene. The CDR3 sequence: CSVGQPDIYGYTF. The CDR3 DNA is TGCAGCGTTGGCCAGCCGGATATCTATGGCTACACCTTC.

The genes are TRBV5-4 and TRBJ2-5; D tentatively reads TRBD1 or TRBD2 (5 bases each). In germline, CDR1 is SGHNT, CDR2 YYREEE (reference sequence). V was clipped by 3 bases and J by 4 bases, with 22 bases between them. The CDR3 loop spans 17 amino acids. The DNA of the CDR3 is TGTGCCAGCAGCTCCAACAGGCAGCGGCGGACGGGAGAGACCCAGTACTTC. Protein product: CASSSNRQRRTGETQYF.

This sequence joins TRBV18 and TRBJ2-3, with D possibly TRBD2 on 6 matching bases. Germline CDR1 reads KGHSH; CDR2 reads LQKENI. This CDR3 comprises 15 residues. Trimming shortened V by 3 bases and J by 4 bases, and 14 bases separated the two germline ends. The CDR3 sequence is CASSPLASEADTQYF. In nucleotides, the CDR3 is TGTGCCAGCTCACCTCTAGCGTCTGAGGCAGATACGCAGTATTTT.